A single sample is the source of the 32 T cell receptor beta chains below, sequenced in a study of human T cells and chemical hapten exposure. TCRdb re-analysed the RACE reads in MiXCR, keeping a single row per CDR3 protein. This table has approximately 350,000 distinct CDR3 sequences, over 6% appearing once. Indicated time point: patch test 2, 6 weeks after DPC sensitization. Treatment specified: therapeutic diphenylcyclopropenone sensitization with weekly scalp DPC. This specimen consisted of whole blood, obtained in connection with sensitization to the hapten diphenylcyclopropenone (DPC). The source is a woman between 18 and 30 years old with alopecia areata. Some clones in this sample may be carry-over from other donors' samples.

This clonotype was seen many times. The CDR3 sequence is CSARDIGASGDTDTQYF. CDR3 nucleotides: TGCAGTGCTAGAGATATCGGGGCTAGCGGGGACACAGATACGCAGTATTTT. The rearrangement links TRBV20-1 to TRBJ2-3, with 9 nucleotides matching TRBD2. Germline V CDR1 and CDR2: DFQATT, SNEGSKA (reference sequence). This CDR3 comprises 17 residues. V was clipped by 0 bases and J by 2 bases; unmatched bases: 9.

This chain links TRBV7-2 with TRBJ2-3, with a weak D call TRBD1 (5 bases). CDR3 length: 14 amino acids. The germline V and J ends were trimmed by 8 bases and 3 bases, with 15 bases remaining between them. The germline V gene has CDR1 SGHTA and CDR2 FQGNSA. CDR3 sequence reads: CASERGQPTDTQYF. The CDR3, as DNA: TGTGCCAGCGAAAGGGGCCAACCAACAGATACGCAGTATTTT.

This clonotype has at least ten counts. The rearrangement uses TRBV2 and TRBJ2-3, with TRBD1 matching 8 bases. The J segment lost 2 bases and the V segment lost 5 bases, leaving 6 bases of the junction unmatched. The CDR3 loop spans 15 amino acids. Germline V CDR1 and CDR2: SNHLY, FYNNEI. CDR3 protein: CASSPDRADTDTQYF. DNA of the CDR3: TGTGCCAGCAGTCCGGACAGGGCTGACACAGATACGCAGTATTTT.

At least ten counts were recorded for this clonotype. The V call is TRBV10-3, the J call TRBJ1-2; no clear D gene. Germline V gene data show CDR1 as ENHRY and CDR2 as SYGVKD. The CDR3 extends over 11 amino acids. Trimming took 3 bases from V and 4 from J, leaving 3 bases between them. CDR3 sequence reads: CAISDTYGYTF. CDR3 bases: TGTGCCATCAGTGACACCTATGGCTACACCTTC.

This clonotype was found a few times. This chain links TRBV12-3 or TRBV12-4 with TRBJ2-5; the match to TRBD1 covers 7 bases. This CDR3 contains 14 residues. V was pared by 6 bases and J by 1 base, with 5 bases of the junction left unmatched. CDR3 coding DNA: TGTGCCAGCAGCTGGGGACAGATCCAAGAGACCCAGTACTTC. Protein: CASSWGQIQETQYF.

In its sample, this clonotype was seen a few times. This chain connects TRBV29-1 to TRBJ2-7; TRBD1 matches 8 bases. This CDR3 contains 13 residues. V was pared by 6 bases and J by 1 base, with 5 bases of the junction left unmatched. CDR1 is SQVTM, CDR2 ANQGSEA, per germline. The CDR3 bases are TGCAGCGTCGCCAGGGGGCTATCCTACGAGCAGTACTTC. It is translated as CSVARGLSYEQYF.

This chain uses TRBV2 with TRBJ1-5; D perhaps matches TRBD1 (6 bases). Trimming removed 5 bases at V and 4 bases at J, with 12 bases between. This CDR3 has 14 residues. Germline CDR1 is SNHLY and CDR2 is FYNNEI. CDR3 region: CASSLTGPNQPQHF. CDR3 bases: TGTGCCAGCAGTTTGACAGGCCCGAATCAGCCCCAGCATTTT.

The rearrangement uses TRBV6-5 and TRBJ1-3; possible D gene TRBD1, 6 bases. Germline V CDR1 and CDR2: MNHEY, SVGAGI. CDR3 length: 15 amino acids. With 6 bases removed from V and 0 bases from J, the gap between germline ends came to 12 bases. The CDR3 protein is CASRSTGSSGNTIYF. The CDR3 region has the DNA TGTGCCAGCAGGTCTACAGGGTCCTCTGGAAACACCATATATTTT.

This clonotype appeared many times. J is TRBJ2-6 and V is TRBV4-2; a possible D gene is TRBD1 (6 bases). CDR1 is LGHNA, CDR2 YNFKEQ, per germline. CDR3 length equals 18 residues. V dropped 2 bases and J dropped 0 bases, with 14 bases sitting between them. The CDR3 is CASSQSWTVPSGANVLTF. The CDR3 nucleotides are TGTGCCAGCAGCCAATCGTGGACAGTACCCTCTGGGGCCAACGTCCTGACTTTC.

The chain combines TRBV19 with TRBJ2-7; no clear D. Trimming took 5 bases from V and 0 from J, leaving 14 bases between them. The germline CDR1 and CDR2 sequences are LNHDA and SQIVND (reference sequence). CDR3 length: 15 residues. CDR3 DNA: TGTGCCAGTAGTTTCACCGGCTACAGCTCCTACGAGCAGTACTTC. This translates into CASSFTGYSSYEQYF. Together with reference TRBV19 and TRBJ2-7, the CDR3 gives the full variable domain: DGGITQSPKYLFRKEGQNVTLSCEQNLNHDAMYWYRQDPGQGLRLIYYSQIVNDFQKGDIAEGYSVSREKKESFPLTVTSAQKNPTAFYLCASSFTGYSSYEQYFGPGTRLTVT.

The V and J genes are TRBV9 and TRBJ2-7; tentatively, D is TRBD2 (5 bases). Per germline, CDR1 SGDLS and CDR2 YYNGEE. This CDR3 has 12 residues. The ends were cut back, 7 bases at V and 6 bases at J, with 14 bases in the middle. The CDR3 region is CASSEWSGEQYF. The CDR3 DNA sequence: TGTGCCAGCTCGGAATGGAGCGGCGAGCAGTACTTC. The entire variable domain, with the rest obtained from reference TRBV9 and TRBJ2-7, is as follows: DSGVTQTPKHLITATGQRVTLRCSPRSGDLSVYWYQQSLDQGLQFLIQYYNGEERAKGNILERFSAQQFPDLHSELNLSSLELGDSALYFCASSEWSGEQYFGPGTRLTVT.

This clonotype showed up just a few times. The chain links TRBV20-1 to TRBJ1-2; D is ambiguous. The CDR3 length is 10 residues. Germline values: CDR1 DFQATT, CDR2 SNEGSKA (reference sequence). The germline V and J ends were trimmed by 2 bases and 3 bases, with 1 base remaining between them. The chain's CDR3 is CSARHYGYTF. In nucleotides, the CDR3 is TGCAGTGCTAGACACTATGGCTACACCTTC.

The chain links TRBV4-3 to TRBJ2-3; no definite D call. The V end lost 0 bases, the J end lost 4 bases, and 5 bases lay between the germline ends. The CDR3 runs to 13 residues. Germline CDR1 reads LGHNA; CDR2 reads YSLEER. CDR3 region: CASSQESPDTQYF. The CDR3 nucleotides are TGCGCCAGCAGCCAAGAATCCCCAGATACGCAGTATTTT.

This clonotype has a handful of counts. The rearrangement links TRBV9 to TRBJ2-3, with unresolved D. The CDR3 sequence is 12 residues long. The germline V and J ends were trimmed by 0 bases and 3 bases, with 2 bases remaining between them. Germline V lookup: CDR1 SGDLS, CDR2 YYNGEE. CDR3 nucleotide sequence: TGTGCCAGCAGCGTAGATACAGATACGCAGTATTTT. Its translation: CASSVDTDTQYF.

This clonotype was counted many times. The V gene is TRBV2, the J gene TRBJ1-5, with 8 nucleotides matching TRBD1. CDR3 length: 15 amino acids. Germline V gene sequence: CDR1 SNHLY, CDR2 FYNNEI. J was trimmed by 6 bases and V by 3 bases; bases with no gene match: 7. This CDR3 reads CASSDLTGAGQPQHF. The CDR3 DNA follows: TGTGCCAGCAGTGATTTGACAGGGGCAGGTCAGCCCCAGCATTTT.

This clonotype was found a few times. V is TRBV6-5 and J is TRBJ1-2, with 8 bases fitting TRBD1. J lost 13 bases, V lost 0 bases, and 13 bases had no gene match. CDR1 and CDR2 (germline): MNHEY, SVGAGI. This CDR3 is built from 15 residues. CDR3 amino acids: CASSYSLTGQGGGTF. CDR3 DNA: TGTGCCAGCAGTTACTCCCTGACTGGACAGGGCGGGGGCACCTTC.

This clonotype was detected once. This chain links TRBV19 with TRBJ2-3; no reliable D call. Germline loops: CDR1 LNHDA, CDR2 SQIVND (reference sequence). The CDR3 covers 15 residues. The V and J ends lost 10 bases and 0 bases respectively, with 17 bases between them. The CDR3 here is CATTDDVTSTDTQYF. The CDR3 DNA follows: TGTGCCACCACGGATGACGTTACTAGCACAGATACGCAGTATTTT.

This clonotype appeared a few times. The rearrangement links TRBV28 to TRBJ1-2; TRBD1 might be the D (6 bases). The CDR3 loop spans 16 amino acids. CDR1 is MDHEN and CDR2 is SYDVKM in the germline V gene. V was shortened by 2 bases and J by 2 bases, with 15 bases between the two germline ends. In DNA form, the CDR3 reads TGTGCCAGCAGTTTAGCCGGGACACATGTCAACTATGGCTACACCTTC. Residues: CASSLAGTHVNYGYTF.

This clonotype was seen at least ten times. The chain recombines TRBV24-1 with TRBJ2-4; TRBD1 aligns across 7 bases. Trimming removed 8 bases from V and 7 bases from J; junction bases left unmatched: 22. Germline CDR1 reads KGHDR; CDR2 reads SFDVKD. CDR3 length equals 18 residues. CDR3 DNA: TGTGCCACCATACGCCGGGACAGTCTCGTAATAGGCTGGAACATTCAGTACTTC. Amino acid sequence: CATIRRDSLVIGWNIQYF.

This clonotype was seen a handful of times. This chain uses TRBV7-2 with TRBJ2-7; 7 bases agree with TRBD2. Germline CDR1 reads SGHTA; CDR2 reads FQGNSA. Unmatched junction bases numbered 8, after V lost 2 bases and J lost 4 bases. There are 15 residues in the CDR3. The CDR3 region is CASSLNSAGWYEQYF. The CDR3 DNA follows: TGTGCCAGCAGCTTAAATTCAGCGGGGTGGTACGAGCAGTACTTC.

This clonotype was detected ten times or more. The DNA of the CDR3 is TGTGCCGTGGCCCAGCAGCCCCAGCATTTT. Its translation: CAVAQQPQHF. V gene TRBV6-6 combines with J gene TRBJ1-5; D remains unclear. Germline V gene sequence: CDR1 MNHNY, CDR2 SVGAGI (reference sequence). V was clipped by 11 bases and J by 7 bases, with 9 bases between them. The CDR3 runs to 10 residues.

This clonotype was recorded a few times. The chain's CDR3 is CASSFDSGEQFF. The CDR3 nucleotides read TGTGCCAGCAGTTTCGACTCCGGAGAGCAGTTCTTC. V usage is TRBV6-6 and J usage is TRBJ2-1; D gene ambiguous. CDR3 length: 12 amino acids. Germline V CDR1 and CDR2: MNHNY, SVGAGI (reference sequence). Trimming stripped 4 bases from V and 10 bases from J, with 11 bases between.

The chain joins TRBV6-5 to TRBJ2-1; 11 bases fit TRBD2. Germline-derived CDR1 and CDR2 are MNHEY and SVGAGI. The CDR3 runs to 17 residues. Losses at the gene ends were 5 bases for V and 4 bases for J; bases not matched to a gene: 10. The CDR3 nucleotides are TGTGCCAGCAGTCCCTGGCTAGCGGGGGGTCTATACAATGAGCAGTTCTTC. Translated: CASSPWLAGGLYNEQFF.

Ten or more counts support this clonotype. The chain is built from TRBV7-2 and TRBJ1-4, with D uncertain. Germline V gene lookup returns CDR1 SGHTA and CDR2 FQGNSA. Trimming left V 2 bases short and J 2 bases short, with 6 bases between. This CDR3 comprises 14 residues. The CDR3 is CASSLSWTNEKLFF. DNA of the CDR3: TGTGCCAGCAGCTTATCGTGGACTAATGAAAAACTGTTTTTT.

This clonotype was observed a few times. The chain couples TRBV15 to TRBJ2-7; the match to TRBD1 covers 9 bases. V trimming: 1 base; J trimming: 5 bases; junction bases outside the gene matches: 6. CDR1 LNHNV and CDR2 YYDKDF come from the germline V gene (reference sequence). The CDR3 contains 15 residues. CDR3 sequence (DNA): TGTGCCACCAGCAGAGGCGACAGGGGGGTCCACGAGCAGTACTTC. This gives the protein CATSRGDRGVHEQYF. The full variable domain, with the rest looked up from reference TRBV15 and TRBJ2-7, is DAMVIQNPRYQVTQFGKPVTLSCSQTLNHNVMYWYQQKSSQAPKLLFHYYDKDFNNEADTPDNFQSRRPNTSFCFLDIRSPGLGDTAMYLCATSRGDRGVHEQYFGPGTRLTVT.

The gene calls are TRBV6-5 and TRBJ1-2, with D unresolved. The length of the CDR3 is 17 residues. Germline V gene lookup returns CDR1 MNHEY and CDR2 SVGAGI. The V gene lost 0 bases and the J gene lost 4 bases, with 18 bases spanning the gap. CDR3 DNA sequence: TGTGCCAGCAGTTACTCGTTTTCCAGTGCTGAAACCTATGGCTACACCTTC. Amino acid sequence: CASSYSFSSAETYGYTF.

The chain uses TRBV4-1 and TRBJ2-3; 11 bases map to TRBD2. The CDR3 extends over 17 amino acids. J gave up 7 bases and V 1 base, and 10 bases lay outside the gene matches. Per the germline V gene, CDR1 is MGHRA and CDR2 is YSYEKL. CDR3 amino acids: CASSQVRLAGYPYTQYF. As DNA, the CDR3 is TGCGCCAGCAGCCAAGTTAGACTAGCGGGGTATCCCTATACGCAGTATTTT.

This clonotype has only a few counts. V and J are TRBV6-5 and TRBJ2-3, with D hard to call. This CDR3 comprises 13 residues. The V and J ends lost 0 bases and 2 bases respectively, with 3 bases between them. In germline, CDR1 is MNHEY, CDR2 SVGAGI. The DNA for the CDR3 is TGTGCCAGCAGTTACTCCCCCACAGATACGCAGTATTTT. This translates into CASSYSPTDTQYF.

This clonotype appeared a few times. An end of the junction does not agree with germline; a read error may underlie this. The CDR3 protein is CASSSRTVARVF. CDR3 DNA: TGTGCCAGCAGCTCCCGGACCGTGGCTAGGGTCTTC. V gene TRBV7-9 combines with J gene TRBJ1-2; the D is unclear. CDR1 is SEHNR, CDR2 FQNEAQ, per germline (reference sequence). The CDR3 is made up of 12 amino acids.

This clonotype was detected a few times. The chain recombines TRBV20-1 with TRBJ2-1; 11 nucleotides line up with TRBD2. The CDR3 runs to 18 residues. The trim removed 1 base at V and 1 base at J, leaving 9 bases unmatched. Germline-derived CDR1 and CDR2 are DFQATT and SNEGSKA (reference sequence). CDR3 in amino acids: CSARGLGTSGGSYNEQFF. CDR3 DNA sequence: TGCAGTGCTAGAGGTTTGGGGACTAGCGGAGGGTCCTACAATGAGCAGTTCTTC.

Details on this clonotype: This may be a read error, as it is one base from a much larger clone. The chain has TRBV12-3 or TRBV12-4 and TRBJ1-3; D is unresolved. The CDR3 is 16 residues long. The CDR3 nucleotides read TGTGCCAGCAGTTCCCCGCAGGCTGTCTCTGTAAACACCATATATTTT. This sequence encodes CASSSPQAVSVNTIYF.

This clonotype has ten or more counts. Here the CDR3 reads CASSKQVGDWQGSSIGNQPQHF. In nucleotides, the CDR3 is TGTGCCAGCAGCAAACAGGTCGGGGATTGGCAGGGGAGCTCGATCGGCAATCAGCCCCAGCATTTT. This rearrangement joins TRBV7-8 to TRBJ1-5, with a tentative D call TRBD1 (6 bases). The V gene lost 5 bases and the J gene lost 2 bases, with 34 bases spanning the gap. Germline CDR1 SGHVS, CDR2 FQNEAQ. The CDR3 length is 22 residues. Looking up the rest from reference TRBV7-8 and TRBJ1-5 gives the full variable domain: GAGVSQSPRYKVAKRGQDVALRCDPISGHVSLFWYQQALGQGPEFLTYFQNEAQLDKSGLPSDRFFAERPEGSVSTLKIQRTQQEDSAVYLCASSKQVGDWQGSSIGNQPQHFGDGTRLSIL.